This T cell receptor beta chain was sequenced for a study of identical twins. This clonotype was recorded a few times. TCRdb reprocessed the 5' RACE reads via MiXCR and lists one record per CDR3 protein. Of some 630,000 distinct CDR3 sequences in the sample, just over 7% were seen once. The CDR3 is 14 amino acids. The germline V and J ends were trimmed by 3 bases and 9 bases, with 18 bases remaining between them. The V gene's germline CDR1 is DFQATT and CDR2 SNEGSKA (reference sequence). The data also belong to a second study, concerning yellow fever vaccine responses in identical twins.

The origin of this receptor is a young woman in good health. The chain uses TRBV20-1 and TRBJ2-1; no clear D. Specimen: PBMCs. The CDR3, as DNA: TGCAGTGCTAGCGGCTCAAGCAACCCTTTTGAGCAGTTCTTC. This codes for CSASGSSNPFEQFF.